This T cell receptor (beta chain) was identified during a study of CD8+ T cells in alopecia areata. Findings of the study overall: Normal skin's resident alphabeta T cells are sequenced alongside lesional scalp T cells.

Samples from alopecia areata patients were lesional scalp punch biopsies and peripheral blood. Researchers picked out CD4+ and CD8+ T cells from PBMCs by sorting. A word on this clone: Antigen specificity is unknown.

RNA was extracted and reverse transcribed into cDNA as the sequencing template. The data were produced by immunoSEQ multiplex PCR, yet TCRdb's version contains in-frame clones alone and is incomplete. The data contain under 65,000 clones, 44% of them seen just once; the ten biggest clones take up roughly 51%. V was cut by 7 bases and J by 9 bases, with 16 bases left in between. This CDR3 comprises 14 residues. Germline lookup yields CDR1 MDHEN and CDR2 SYDVKM. The origin of this receptor is a human donor with alopecia areata. The chain is built from TRBV28 and TRBJ2-6; D might be TRBD1 (5 bases). Sequencing was done on a sample of NKG2D-low CD8+ T cells sorted from blood. The CDR3 DNA reads TGTGCCAGCACCACCCCCAGGGAAGACAACGTCCTGACTTTC. Protein product: CASTTPREDNVLTF.